The clone carrying this T cell receptor beta chain turned up a few times. V was pared by 1 base and J by 10 bases, with 5 bases between. This CDR3 is built from 12 residues. Looked up from germline, CDR1 is LGHNA and CDR2 is YNFKEQ. In the source study's methods: Amplifying reference gene primers gave estimates of nucleated cell counts. The data were produced by immunoSEQ multiplex PCR, yet TCRdb's version contains in-frame clones alone and is incomplete. D and trimming were read from the DNA, whereas the V and J calls and clone size are those reported in that table. Of some 89,000 clones in the sample, roughly four fifths were seen once. This record belongs to a study of blood T cell repertoires in COVID-19. For the study at large: The origin of the acute and convalescent COVID-19 samples was the United States, Italy and Spain. T cells, B-cell-depleted T cells, or PBMCs supplied cDNA or gDNA.

Specimen: peripheral blood. The TCR originated in a woman of 80 years or more with acute or convalescent COVID-19. This chain links TRBV4-2 with TRBJ1-6; D uncertain. The CDR3 DNA reads as TGTGCCAGCAGCCAAGCTATATCACCCCTCCACTTT. It is translated as CASSQAISPLHF.